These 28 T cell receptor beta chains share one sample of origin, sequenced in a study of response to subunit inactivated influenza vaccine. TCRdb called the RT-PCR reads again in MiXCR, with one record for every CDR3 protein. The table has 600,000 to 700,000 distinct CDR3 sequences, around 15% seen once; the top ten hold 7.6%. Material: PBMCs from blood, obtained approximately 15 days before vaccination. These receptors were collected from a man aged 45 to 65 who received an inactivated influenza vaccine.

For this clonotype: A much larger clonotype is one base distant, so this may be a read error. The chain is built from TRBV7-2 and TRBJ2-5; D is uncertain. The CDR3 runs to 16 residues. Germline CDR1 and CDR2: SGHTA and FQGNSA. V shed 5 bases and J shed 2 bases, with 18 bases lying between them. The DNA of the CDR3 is TGTACCAGCAGCCGAATACGGGCTGGGAATCAAGAGACCCAGTACTTC. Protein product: CTSSRIRAGNQETQYF. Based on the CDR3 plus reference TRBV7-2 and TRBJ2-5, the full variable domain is GAGVSQSPSNKVTEKGKDVELRCDPISGHTALYWYRQSLGQGLEFLIYFQGNSAPDKSGLPSDRFSAERTGGSVSTLTIQRTQQEDSAVYLCTSSRIRAGNQETQYFGPGTRLLVL.

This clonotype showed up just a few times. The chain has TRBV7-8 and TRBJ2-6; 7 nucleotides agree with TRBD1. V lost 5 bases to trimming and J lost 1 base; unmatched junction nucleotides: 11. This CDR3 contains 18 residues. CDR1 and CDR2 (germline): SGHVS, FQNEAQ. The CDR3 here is CASSKRDSTSSGANVLTF. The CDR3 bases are TGTGCCAGCAGCAAACGGGACAGCACTTCGTCTGGGGCCAACGTCCTGACTTTC.

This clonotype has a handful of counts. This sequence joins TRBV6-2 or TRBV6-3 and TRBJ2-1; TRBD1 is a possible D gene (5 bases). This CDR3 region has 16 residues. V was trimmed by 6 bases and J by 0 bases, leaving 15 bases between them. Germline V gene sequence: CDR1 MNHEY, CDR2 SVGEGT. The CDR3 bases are TGTGCCAGCAGAATTCAAAGGGGTAGCTCCTACAATGAGCAGTTCTTC. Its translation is CASRIQRGSSYNEQFF.

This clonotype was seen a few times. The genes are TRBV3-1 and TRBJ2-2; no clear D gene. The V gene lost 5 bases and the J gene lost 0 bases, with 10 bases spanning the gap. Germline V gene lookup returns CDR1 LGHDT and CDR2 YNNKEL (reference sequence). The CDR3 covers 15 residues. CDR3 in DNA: TGTGCCAGCAGCAGAACACTGGCGAACACCGGGGAGCTGTTTTTT. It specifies CASSRTLANTGELFF. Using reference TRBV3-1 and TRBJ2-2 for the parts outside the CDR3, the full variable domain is DTAVSQTPKYLVTQMGNDKSIKCEQNLGHDTMYWYKQDSKKFLKIMFSYNNKELIINETVPNRFSPKSPDKAHLNLHINSLELGDSAVYFCASSRTLANTGELFFGEGSRLTVL.

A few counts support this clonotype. This chain's CDR3 is CASSLGSPEAFF. The DNA of the CDR3 is TGTGCCAGCAGCCTCGGTTCTCCTGAAGCTTTCTTT. The gene calls are TRBV5-6 and TRBJ1-1; no firm D call. Trimming removed 4 bases at V and 6 bases at J, with 10 bases between. Germline V gives CDR1 SGHDT, CDR2 YYEEEE. This CDR3 comprises 12 residues.

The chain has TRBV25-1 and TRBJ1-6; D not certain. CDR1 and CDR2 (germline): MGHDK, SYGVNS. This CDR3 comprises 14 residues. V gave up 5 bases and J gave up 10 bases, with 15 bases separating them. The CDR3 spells CASSSPLGVSPLHF. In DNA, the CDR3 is TGTGCCAGCAGTTCCCCCCTGGGAGTATCACCCCTCCACTTT. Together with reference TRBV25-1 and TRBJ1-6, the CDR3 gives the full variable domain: EADIYQTPRYLVIGTGKKITLECSQTMGHDKMYWYQQDPGMELHLIHYSYGVNSTEKGDLSSESTVSRIRTEHFPLTLESARPSHTSQYLCASSSPLGVSPLHFGNGTRLTVT.

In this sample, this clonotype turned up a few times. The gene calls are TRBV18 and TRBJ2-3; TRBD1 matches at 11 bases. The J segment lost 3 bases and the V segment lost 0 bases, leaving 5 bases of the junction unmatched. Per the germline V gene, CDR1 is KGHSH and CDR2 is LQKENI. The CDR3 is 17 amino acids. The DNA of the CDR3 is TGTGCCAGCTCACCACCACTAGGACAGGGGGCAACAGATACGCAGTATTTT. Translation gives CASSPPLGQGATDTQYF.

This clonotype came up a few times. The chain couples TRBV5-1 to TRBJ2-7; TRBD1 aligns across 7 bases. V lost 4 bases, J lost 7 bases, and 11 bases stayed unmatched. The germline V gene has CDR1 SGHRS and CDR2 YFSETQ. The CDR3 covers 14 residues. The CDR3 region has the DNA TGCGCCAGCAGCCCATCGACAGGGCTGAGGGAGCAGTACTTC. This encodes CASSPSTGLREQYF.

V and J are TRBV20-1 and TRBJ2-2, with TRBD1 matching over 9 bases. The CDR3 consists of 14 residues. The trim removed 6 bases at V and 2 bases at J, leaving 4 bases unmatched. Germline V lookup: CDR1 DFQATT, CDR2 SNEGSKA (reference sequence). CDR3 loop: CSAKDRGNTGELFF. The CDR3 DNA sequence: TGCAGTGCGAAGGACAGGGGAAACACCGGGGAGCTGTTTTTT.

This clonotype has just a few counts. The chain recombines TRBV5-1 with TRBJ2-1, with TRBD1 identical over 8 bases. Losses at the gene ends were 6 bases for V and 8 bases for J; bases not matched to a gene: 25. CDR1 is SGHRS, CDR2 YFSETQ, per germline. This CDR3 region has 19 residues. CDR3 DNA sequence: TGCGCCAGCAACGACCTCTCCCGCGGGACAGGCTATCGTTTGTATGAGCAGTTCTTC. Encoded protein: CASNDLSRGTGYRLYEQFF.

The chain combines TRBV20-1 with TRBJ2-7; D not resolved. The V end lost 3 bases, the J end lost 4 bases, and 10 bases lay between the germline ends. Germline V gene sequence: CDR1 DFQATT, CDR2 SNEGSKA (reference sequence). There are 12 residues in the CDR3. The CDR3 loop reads CSARSSEYEQYF. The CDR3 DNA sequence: TGCAGTGCTAGGTCGAGTGAATACGAGCAGTACTTC.

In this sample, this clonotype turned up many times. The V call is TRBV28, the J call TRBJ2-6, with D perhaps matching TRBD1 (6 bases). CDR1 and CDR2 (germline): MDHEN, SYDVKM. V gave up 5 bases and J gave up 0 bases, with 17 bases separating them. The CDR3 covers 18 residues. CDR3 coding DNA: TGTGCCAGCAGTATGACAGGACCTACCTCCTCTGGGGCCAACGTCCTGACTTTC. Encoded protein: CASSMTGPTSSGANVLTF.

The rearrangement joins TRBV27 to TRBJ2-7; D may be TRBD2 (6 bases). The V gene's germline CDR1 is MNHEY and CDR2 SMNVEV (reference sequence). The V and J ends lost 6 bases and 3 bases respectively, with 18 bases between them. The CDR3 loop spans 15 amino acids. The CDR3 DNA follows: TGTGCCAGCAGCCGTGGGACTCCCCAAAACTACGAGCAGTACTTC. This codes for CASSRGTPQNYEQYF.

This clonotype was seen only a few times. The CDR3 DNA sequence: TGTGCCAGCAGTTTAGCCGACAGGCCTTGGGAGCAGTACTTC. Its protein is CASSLADRPWEQYF. The rearrangement uses TRBV28 and TRBJ2-7; possible D gene TRBD1, 6 bases. The V gene's germline CDR1 is MDHEN and CDR2 SYDVKM. Deletions cut 2 bases from V and 7 bases from J, with 15 bases between. The CDR3 sequence is 14 residues long.

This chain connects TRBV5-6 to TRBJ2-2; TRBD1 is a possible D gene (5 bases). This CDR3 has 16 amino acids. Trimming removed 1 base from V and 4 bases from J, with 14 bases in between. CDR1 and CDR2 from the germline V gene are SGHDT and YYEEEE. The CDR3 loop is CASSLLYLGATGELFF. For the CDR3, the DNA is TGTGCCAGCAGCTTGCTATATCTTGGGGCCACCGGGGAGCTGTTTTTT.

The CDR3 loop is CATSRVTGTYNQPQHF. As DNA, the CDR3 is TGTGCCACCAGCAGAGTAACGGGGACCTACAATCAGCCCCAGCATTTT. The chain recombines TRBV15 with TRBJ1-5; D may be TRBD1 (5 bases). V was shortened by 1 base and J by 3 bases, with 13 bases between the two germline ends. The CDR3 covers 16 residues. CDR1 is LNHNV and CDR2 is YYDKDF in the germline V gene (reference sequence).

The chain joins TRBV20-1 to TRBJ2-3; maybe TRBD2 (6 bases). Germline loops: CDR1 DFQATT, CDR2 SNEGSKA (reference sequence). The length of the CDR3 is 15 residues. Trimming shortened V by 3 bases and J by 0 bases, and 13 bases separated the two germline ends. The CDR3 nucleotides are TGCAGTGCTAGCTCCGGAGGGCTTAGCACAGATACGCAGTATTTT. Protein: CSASSGGLSTDTQYF.

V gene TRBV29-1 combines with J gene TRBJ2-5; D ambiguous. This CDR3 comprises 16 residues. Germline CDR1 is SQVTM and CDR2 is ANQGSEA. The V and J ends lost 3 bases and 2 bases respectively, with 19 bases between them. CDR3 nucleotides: TGCAGCGTTGAGATGGACCAAGAGACGCTGCAAGAGACCCAGTACTTC. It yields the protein CSVEMDQETLQETQYF.

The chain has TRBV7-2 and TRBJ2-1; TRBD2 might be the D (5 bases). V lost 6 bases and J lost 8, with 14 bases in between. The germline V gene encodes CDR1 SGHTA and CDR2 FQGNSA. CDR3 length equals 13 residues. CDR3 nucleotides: TGTGCCAGCAGGCCGCTAGCAAGCCATGAGCAGTTCTTC. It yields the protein CASRPLASHEQFF. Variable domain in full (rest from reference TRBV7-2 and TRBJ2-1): GAGVSQSPSNKVTEKGKDVELRCDPISGHTALYWYRQSLGQGLEFLIYFQGNSAPDKSGLPSDRFSAERTGGSVSTLTIQRTQQEDSAVYLCASRPLASHEQFFGPGTRLTVL.

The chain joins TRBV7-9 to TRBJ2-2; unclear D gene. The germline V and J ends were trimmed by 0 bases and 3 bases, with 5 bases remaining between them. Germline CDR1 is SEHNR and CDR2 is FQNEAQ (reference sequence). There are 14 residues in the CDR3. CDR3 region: CASSLASDTGELFF. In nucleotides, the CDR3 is TGTGCCAGCAGCTTAGCGTCGGACACCGGGGAGCTGTTTTTT.

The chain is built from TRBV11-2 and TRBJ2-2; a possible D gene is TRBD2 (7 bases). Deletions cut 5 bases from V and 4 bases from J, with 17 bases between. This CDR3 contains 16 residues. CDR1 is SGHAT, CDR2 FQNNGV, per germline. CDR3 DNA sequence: TGTGCCAGCAGCCCCTGGGGGGGCCCGGGCACCGGGGAGCTGTTTTTT. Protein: CASSPWGGPGTGELFF.

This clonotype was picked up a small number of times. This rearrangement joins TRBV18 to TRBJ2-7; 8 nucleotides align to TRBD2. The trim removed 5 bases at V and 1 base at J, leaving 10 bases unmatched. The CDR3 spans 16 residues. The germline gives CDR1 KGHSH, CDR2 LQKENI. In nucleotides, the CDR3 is TGTGCCAGCTCAGATCTTTCGGGACTAGGGTCCTACGAGCAGTACTTC. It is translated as CASSDLSGLGSYEQYF.

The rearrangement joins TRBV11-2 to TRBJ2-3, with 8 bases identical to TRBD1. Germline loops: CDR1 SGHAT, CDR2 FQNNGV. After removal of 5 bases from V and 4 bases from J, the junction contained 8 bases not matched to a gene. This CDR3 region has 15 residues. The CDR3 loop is CASSPDRGGADTQYF. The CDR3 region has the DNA TGTGCCAGCAGCCCCGACAGGGGAGGAGCAGATACGCAGTATTTT.

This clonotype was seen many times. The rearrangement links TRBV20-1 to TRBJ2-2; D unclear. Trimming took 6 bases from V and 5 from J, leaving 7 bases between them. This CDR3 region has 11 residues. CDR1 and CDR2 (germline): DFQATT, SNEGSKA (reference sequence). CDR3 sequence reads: CSAPKTGELFF. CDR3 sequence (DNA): TGCAGTGCCCCAAAGACCGGGGAGCTGTTTTTT.

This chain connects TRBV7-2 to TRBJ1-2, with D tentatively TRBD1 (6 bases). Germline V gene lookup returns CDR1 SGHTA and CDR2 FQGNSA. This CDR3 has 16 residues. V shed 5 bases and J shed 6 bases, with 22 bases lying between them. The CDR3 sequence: CASSRQQGLINDGYTF. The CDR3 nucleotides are TGTGCCAGCAGCCGACAACAGGGTTTAATAAACGATGGCTACACCTTC.

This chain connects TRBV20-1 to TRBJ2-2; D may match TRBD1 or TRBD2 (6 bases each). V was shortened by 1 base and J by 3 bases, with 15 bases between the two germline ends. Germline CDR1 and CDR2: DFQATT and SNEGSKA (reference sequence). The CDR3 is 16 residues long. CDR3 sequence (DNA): TGCAGTGCTAGAGGGGTCGGGGGCCGGGACACCGGGGAGCTGTTTTTT. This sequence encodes CSARGVGGRDTGELFF.

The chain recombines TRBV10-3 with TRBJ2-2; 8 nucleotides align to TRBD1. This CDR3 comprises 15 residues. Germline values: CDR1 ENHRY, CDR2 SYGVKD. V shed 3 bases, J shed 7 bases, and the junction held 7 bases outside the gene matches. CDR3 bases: TGTGCCATCAGTGATACAGGGGGATTGGACGGGGAGCTGTTTTTT. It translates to CAISDTGGLDGELFF.

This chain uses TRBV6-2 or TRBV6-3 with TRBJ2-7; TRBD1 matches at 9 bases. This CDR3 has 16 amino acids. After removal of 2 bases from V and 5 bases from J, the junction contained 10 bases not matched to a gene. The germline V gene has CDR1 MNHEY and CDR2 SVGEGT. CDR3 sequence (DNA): TGTGCCAGCAGTTACGGCGGGACAGGGTCTGACGACGAGCAGTACTTC. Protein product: CASSYGGTGSDDEQYF.